The source of this T cell receptor beta chain is a study of beta chain features in type 1 diabetes. Notes on the study in general: No resolution was reached here on whether HLA type influences TCRB rearrangement.

Comments on this clone: Its target is not known.

CDR3 length: 14 residues. The V end was cut by 3 bases, the J end by 0 bases, with 10 bases between. Germline values: CDR1 SGDLS, CDR2 YYNGEE. Every isolated RNA sample was fully reverse transcribed, so sequencing captured expressed TCRB transcripts. The assay was immunoSEQ multiplex PCR, and TCRdb's table has in-frame clones only and misses some. This sample has fewer than 650,000 clones, with roughly 15% found just once. This receptor was identified in a man younger than 30 in good health. The source material was naive CD4+ T cells from blood. The J gene is TRBJ2-7, the V gene TRBV9; maybe TRBD1 (5 bases). The CDR3 bases are TGTGCCAGCAGCGCCAGACAGAGCTCCTACGAGCAGTACTTC. It codes for CASSARQSSYEQYF.